This record concerns one TCR beta chain sequence. The V gene end was trimmed by 2 bases and the J gene end by 7 bases; junction bases not matched to a gene: 4. Looked up from germline, CDR1 is SGHDT and CDR2 is YYEEEE. The length of the CDR3 is 15 residues. Ages ranged from about 18 to 89 years, with residence in around 24 US areas. Self-reported history from a screening survey and questionnaire set each donor's cohort. This entry comes from a study of blood T cell repertoires in COVID-19. Study-level background: There were acute and convalescent COVID-19 samples, and they came from the United States, Italy and Spain. T cells, B-cell-depleted T cells, or PBMCs provided the cDNA or gDNA that served as material.

The method was immunoSEQ multiplex PCR; TCRdb's version includes in-frame clones alone and lacks a portion of them. The repertoire holds about 180,000 clones, with approximately 92% as singletons. The sample was PBMCs or T cells enriched from blood (not recorded which). This clonotype was obtained from a woman in her forties with acute COVID-19. The chain employs TRBV5-6 and TRBJ2-1; 12 bases align to TRBD2. The chain's CDR3 is CASSFLAGGSNEQFF. For the CDR3, the DNA is TGTGCCAGCAGCTTCCTAGCGGGGGGGTCAAATGAGCAGTTCTTC.